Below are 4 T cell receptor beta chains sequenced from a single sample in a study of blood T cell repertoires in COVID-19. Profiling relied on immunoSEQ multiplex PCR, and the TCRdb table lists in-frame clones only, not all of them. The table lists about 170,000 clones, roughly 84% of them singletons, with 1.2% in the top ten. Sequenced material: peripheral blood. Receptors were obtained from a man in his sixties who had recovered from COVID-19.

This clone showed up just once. The CDR3 sequence: CASRHYPTSTDTQYF. In DNA, the CDR3 is TGTGCCAGTAGACACTACCCGACGAGCACAGATACGCAGTATTTT. The rearrangement uses TRBV19 and TRBJ2-3; D not resolved. The V gene lost 6 bases and the J gene lost 0 bases, with 13 bases spanning the gap. Germline CDR1 LNHDA, CDR2 SQIVND (reference sequence). The CDR3 is 15 amino acids. The complete variable domain, with remaining parts taken from reference TRBV19 and TRBJ2-3, reads DGGITQSPKYLFRKEGQNVTLSCEQNLNHDAMYWYRQDPGQGLRLIYYSQIVNDFQKGDIAEGYSVSREKKESFPLTVTSAQKNPTAFYLCASRHYPTSTDTQYFGPGTRLTVL.

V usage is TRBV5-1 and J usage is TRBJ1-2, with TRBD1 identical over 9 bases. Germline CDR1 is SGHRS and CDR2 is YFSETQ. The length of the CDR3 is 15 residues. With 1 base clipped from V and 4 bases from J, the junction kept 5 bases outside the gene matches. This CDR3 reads CASSLLQGASYGYTF. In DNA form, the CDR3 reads TGCGCCAGCAGCTTGCTACAGGGGGCGAGCTATGGCTACACCTTC.

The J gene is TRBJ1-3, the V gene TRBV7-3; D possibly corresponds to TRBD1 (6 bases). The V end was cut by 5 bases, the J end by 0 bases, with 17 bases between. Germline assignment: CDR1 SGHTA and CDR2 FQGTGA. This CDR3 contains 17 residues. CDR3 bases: TGTGCCAGCAGCGCGAGGGGGACACCGAGCTCTGGAAACACCATATATTTT. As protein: CASSARGTPSSGNTIYF.

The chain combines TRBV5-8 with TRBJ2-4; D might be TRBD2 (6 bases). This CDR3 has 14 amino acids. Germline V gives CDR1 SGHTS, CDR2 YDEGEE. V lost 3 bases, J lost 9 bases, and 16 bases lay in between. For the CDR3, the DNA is TGTGCCAGCAGCTCCCTGTGGGGGGAAGGCATTCAGTACTTC. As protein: CASSSLWGEGIQYF. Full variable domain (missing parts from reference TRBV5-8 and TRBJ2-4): EAGVTQSPTHLIKTRGQQATLRCSPISGHTSVYWYQQALGLGLQFLLWYDEGEERNRGNFPPRFSGRQFPNYSSELNVNALELEDSALYLCASSSLWGEGIQYFGAGTRLSVL.